The 30 T cell receptor beta chains listed next were all sequenced from one sample in a study of early stage breast cancer tumors (dated by TCRdb to 2015 to 2018). The library was made by the immunoSEQ multiplex PCR assay. Entries here come from immuneACCESS through TCRdb and include only in-frame sequences with V and J called. Some clones fail to appear in such tables; in the studies checked, an unresolved V gene covers under half of the shortfall, and the cause of the remainder is unknown. The sample table holds around 30,000 clones, of which approximately 70% were seen once. The ten most abundant clones make up over 9.5% of the sample. Input material: breast tumor tissue. The receptors originated from a person aged 30 to 39 with breast cancer.

V and J are TRBV30 and TRBJ2-1; the match to TRBD2 covers 7 bases. The V gene end was trimmed by 0 bases and the J gene end by 0 bases; junction bases not matched to a gene: 11. The germline gives CDR1 GTSNPN, CDR2 SVGIG (reference sequence). The CDR3 sequence is 18 residues long. The CDR3 loop reads CAWSVQGRPSGSYNEQFF. The CDR3 DNA follows: TGTGCCTGGAGTGTACAAGGAAGGCCTAGCGGCTCCTACAATGAGCAGTTCTTC.

The V gene is TRBV6-1, the J gene TRBJ2-3; maybe TRBD1 (6 bases). Trimming removed 5 bases at V and 4 bases at J, with 16 bases between. Germline CDR1 is MNHNS and CDR2 is SASEGT. The CDR3 has 15 amino acids. The CDR3 nucleotides are TGTGCCAGCAGTAGACCCCCAGGGGTGTCAGATACGCAGTATTTT. It yields the protein CASSRPPGVSDTQYF.

This clone has a single count. The chain joins TRBV6-1 to TRBJ1-5; maybe TRBD1 (5 bases). With 0 bases removed from V and 7 bases from J, the gap between germline ends came to 7 bases. Germline V gene sequence: CDR1 MNHNS, CDR2 SASEGT. The CDR3 covers 13 residues. The CDR3 nucleotides read TGTGCCAGCAGTGAAGCCACAGGCCAGCCCCAGCATTTT. Translated, it gives CASSEATGQPQHF.

This clone was seen a single time. V and J are TRBV10-3 and TRBJ2-3; perhaps TRBD2 as D (5 bases). Germline lookup yields CDR1 ENHRY and CDR2 SYGVKD. This CDR3 has 16 residues. Trimming pared 4 bases from V and 2 bases from J, leaving 16 bases between. The CDR3 nucleotides are TGTGCCATCAGTGCGATCGGGGAGCCCACCACAGATACGCAGTATTTT. Protein sequence: CAISAIGEPTTDTQYF.

This clone was found once. This chain joins TRBV20-1 and TRBJ2-7; no clear D. This CDR3 is built from 10 residues. The germline CDR1 and CDR2 sequences are DFQATT and SNEGSKA (reference sequence). Between the trimmed V and J ends, which lost 3 bases and 5 bases, there was a span of 5 bases. CDR3 DNA sequence: TGCAGTGCTAGTAGGAACGAGCAGTACTTC. Translated, it gives CSASRNEQYF.

The CDR3 spells CASSAGQGTVPYEQYF. The CDR3 DNA reads TGCGCCAGCAGCGCCGGACAGGGAACGGTACCCTACGAGCAGTACTTC. This sequence joins TRBV5-1 and TRBJ2-7, with 8 bases that match TRBD1. J gave up 2 bases and V 4 bases, and 11 bases lay outside the gene matches. The CDR3 runs to 16 residues. CDR1 is SGHRS and CDR2 is YFSETQ in the germline V gene. The full variable domain, rest sourced from reference TRBV5-1 and TRBJ2-7, is KAGVTQTPRYLIKTRGQQVTLSCSPISGHRSVSWYQQTPGQGLQFLFEYFSETQRNKGNFPGRFSGRQFSNSRSEMNVSTLELGDSALYLCASSAGQGTVPYEQYFGPGTRLTVT.

The chain is built from TRBV7-9 and TRBJ2-7; TRBD2 matches 9 bases. This CDR3 has 17 amino acids. The J segment lost 2 bases and the V segment lost 5 bases, leaving 13 bases of the junction unmatched. Germline loops: CDR1 SEHNR, CDR2 FQNEAQ (reference sequence). CDR3 loop: CASSRWPVPSGTYEQYF. The CDR3 coding sequence is TGTGCCAGCAGCAGGTGGCCAGTGCCTAGCGGGACCTACGAGCAGTACTTC.

The V call is TRBV30, the J call TRBJ2-3; D is possibly TRBD2 (5 bases). The length of the CDR3 is 14 residues. The V gene lost 0 bases and the J gene lost 6 bases, with 13 bases spanning the gap. Germline loops: CDR1 GTSNPN, CDR2 SVGIG (reference sequence). CDR3 DNA sequence: TGTGCCTGGAGTGTCGGGCTCCCGGGGGATACGCAGTATTTT. Its protein product is CAWSVGLPGDTQYF.

This chain uses TRBV18 with TRBJ2-7, with D possibly TRBD1 on 6 matching bases. Germline assignment: CDR1 KGHSH and CDR2 LQKENI. The CDR3 totals 13 residues. Trimming pared 3 bases from V and 3 bases from J, leaving 9 bases between. The CDR3 reads CASSPWTDYEQYF. The CDR3 nucleotides read TGTGCCAGCTCACCCTGGACAGACTACGAGCAGTACTTC.

The chain carries TRBV5-4 and TRBJ2-3; 10 bases are a match to TRBD1. Germline CDR1 and CDR2: SGHNT and YYREEE (reference sequence). V shed 5 bases, J shed 3 bases, and the junction held 3 bases outside the gene matches. The CDR3 is made up of 14 amino acids. This CDR3 is CASSRQGATDTQYF. CDR3 DNA: TGTGCCAGCAGTCGACAGGGGGCGACAGATACGCAGTATTTT.

A note on this clone: Different DNA sequences within this sample yield the same CDR3. As DNA, the CDR3 is TGTGCCAGCAGCCCCGGGCAGGACTATGGCTACACCTTC. Its translation: CASSPGQDYGYTF. This sequence joins TRBV11-2 and TRBJ1-2; D not certain. The CDR3 length is 13 residues. The germline V gene encodes CDR1 SGHAT and CDR2 FQNNGV. V was cut by 5 bases and J by 3 bases, with 10 bases left in between. The full variable domain, with the rest looked up from reference TRBV11-2 and TRBJ1-2, is EAGVAQSPRYKIIEKRQSVAFWCNPISGHATLYWYQQILGQGPKLLIQFQNNGVVDDSQLPKDRFSAERLKGVDSTLKIQPAKLEDSAVYLCASSPGQDYGYTFGSGTRLTVV.

This clone has a handful of counts. This rearrangement joins TRBV7-2 to TRBJ2-5; D remains unclear. CDR3 size: 13 residues. Trimming removed 5 bases from V and 4 bases from J, with 11 bases in between. Per the germline V gene, CDR1 is SGHTA and CDR2 is FQGNSA. CDR3 sequence: CASSRLVAETQYF. The CDR3 DNA sequence: TGTGCCAGCAGCCGATTGGTTGCAGAGACCCAGTACTTC. The full variable domain, its missing parts supplied by reference TRBV7-2 and TRBJ2-5, is GAGVSQSPSNKVTEKGKDVELRCDPISGHTALYWYRQSLGQGLEFLIYFQGNSAPDKSGLPSDRFSAERTGGSVSTLTIQRTQQEDSAVYLCASSRLVAETQYFGPGTRLLVL.

The V call is TRBV10-3, the J call TRBJ1-3; the match to TRBD1 covers 8 bases. The CDR3 length is 14 residues. CDR1 and CDR2 from the germline V gene are ENHRY and SYGVKD. V was pared by 6 bases and J by 2 bases, with 3 bases of the junction left unmatched. This CDR3 is CAIRTTGAGNTIYF. DNA for the CDR3: TGTGCCATCAGGACGACAGGGGCTGGAAACACCATATATTTT.

The J gene is TRBJ1-4, the V gene TRBV9, with D perhaps matching TRBD1 (5 bases). This CDR3 contains 16 residues. V was cut by 0 bases and J by 1 base, with 10 bases left in between. Per germline, CDR1 SGDLS and CDR2 YYNGEE. In nucleotides, the CDR3 is TGTGCCAGCAGCGTAGGGGGAGGGGAAACTAATGAAAAACTGTTTTTT. Translating it yields CASSVGGGETNEKLFF.

The chain links TRBV4-1 to TRBJ2-3; 10 nucleotides align to TRBD2. J lost 3 bases, V lost 5 bases, and 5 bases had no gene match. The CDR3 is 15 amino acids. Germline assignment: CDR1 MGHRA and CDR2 YSYEKL. This CDR3 is CASSYLAGETDTQYF. CDR3 DNA: TGCGCCAGCAGCTATCTAGCGGGAGAAACAGATACGCAGTATTTT.

The rearrangement joins TRBV30 to TRBJ1-1, with 9 bases that match TRBD1. CDR3 size: 13 residues. CDR1 and CDR2 from the germline V gene are GTSNPN and SVGIG (reference sequence). Trimming cost V 4 bases and J 3 bases; bases outside gene matches: 3. This CDR3 reads CAWKGQGDTEAFF. The CDR3 nucleotides are TGTGCCTGGAAGGGACAGGGAGACACTGAAGCTTTCTTT.

The V call is TRBV7-6, the J call TRBJ2-3; 7 bases match TRBD2. V lost 7 bases and J lost 2; bases outside the gene matches: 12. This CDR3 is built from 16 residues. In germline, CDR1 is SGHVS, CDR2 FNYEAQ. CDR3: CASTVLAEGNTDTQYF. CDR3 DNA sequence: TGTGCCAGCACCGTCCTAGCGGAGGGTAACACAGATACGCAGTATTTT.

The chain combines TRBV5-4 with TRBJ2-6, with D perhaps TRBD2 (7 bases). Germline loops: CDR1 SGHNT, CDR2 YYREEE (reference sequence). CDR3 length: 15 residues. With 3 bases removed from V and 2 bases from J, the gap between germline ends came to 9 bases. In nucleotides, the CDR3 is TGTGCCAGCAGCTCGGGGGGCGCTGGGGCCAACGTCCTGACTTTC. Residues: CASSSGGAGANVLTF.

This chain joins TRBV28 and TRBJ2-7; TRBD1 or TRBD2 may be the D gene (5 bases each). The CDR3 loop spans 19 amino acids. V was trimmed by 2 bases and J by 0 bases, leaving 23 bases between them. The V gene's germline CDR1 is MDHEN and CDR2 SYDVKM. DNA for the CDR3: TGTGCCAGCAGTTTAAGGGGTGCGGGTGCCTACACGAGCTCCTACGAGCAGTACTTC. The encoded protein is CASSLRGAGAYTSSYEQYF.

J is TRBJ2-3 and V is TRBV11-3, with 10 bases lining up with TRBD2. After removal of 4 bases from V and 0 bases from J, the junction contained 4 bases not matched to a gene. Germline V gives CDR1 SGHNT, CDR2 YENEEA. The CDR3 runs to 16 residues. CDR3 in amino acids: CASSSGTSESTDTQYF. The CDR3 DNA reads TGTGCCAGCAGCTCTGGGACTAGCGAGAGCACAGATACGCAGTATTTT.

The gene calls are TRBV4-3 and TRBJ1-2, with D possibly matching TRBD1 (5 bases). CDR3 length: 16 amino acids. Trimming took off 1 base at V and 4 bases at J, with 16 bases between the two ends. Germline CDR1 LGHNA, CDR2 YSLEER. The CDR3 loop is CASSQVRGLYSYGYTF. CDR3 coding DNA: TGCGCCAGCAGCCAAGTTCGGGGACTTTACTCCTATGGCTACACCTTC.

This clone appeared a single time. The chain combines TRBV4-1 with TRBJ2-1, with a weak D call TRBD2 (5 bases). The CDR3 runs 17 residues. V lost 1 base to trimming and J lost 5 bases, with 18 bases between them. CDR1 is MGHRA, CDR2 YSYEKL, per germline. CDR3 nucleotide sequence: TGCGCCAGCAGCCAAGTCGGGATCCCGGGGAAAAACAATGAGCAGTTCTTC. As protein: CASSQVGIPGKNNEQFF.

This chain uses TRBV19 with TRBJ1-1, with D perhaps TRBD1 (5 bases). There are 16 residues in the CDR3. CDR1 and CDR2 (germline): LNHDA, SQIVND (reference sequence). The germline V and J ends were trimmed by 2 bases and 4 bases, with 17 bases remaining between them. The CDR3 nucleotides read TGTGCCAGTAGTATATTGATGGGTCGGGGGGTCACTGAAGCTTTCTTT. It yields the protein CASSILMGRGVTEAFF.

V and J are TRBV4-1 and TRBJ2-3; tentative D call: TRBD2 (5 bases). Trimming shortened V by 0 bases and J by 5 bases, and 12 bases separated the two germline ends. Germline-derived CDR1 and CDR2 are MGHRA and YSYEKL. This CDR3 has 15 residues. CDR3 amino acids: CASSQETRRVDTQYF. As DNA, the CDR3 is TGCGCCAGCAGCCAAGAGACCCGGCGGGTAGATACGCAGTATTTT.

The V call is TRBV7-2, the J call TRBJ2-7, with TRBD2 matching over 12 bases. The ends lost 5 bases at V and 4 bases at J; junction bases unmatched: 6. Germline CDR1 reads SGHTA; CDR2 reads FQGNSA. The length of the CDR3 is 15 residues. CDR3: CASSQLAGGAYEQYF. The CDR3 region has the DNA TGTGCCAGCAGCCAGCTAGCGGGGGGGGCGTACGAGCAGTACTTC.

This chain uses TRBV2 with TRBJ2-1; D uncertain. Between the trimmed V and J ends, which lost 7 bases and 8 bases, there was a span of 21 bases. CDR1 SNHLY and CDR2 FYNNEI come from the germline V gene. The CDR3 loop spans 15 amino acids. CDR3 amino acids: CASTLSSQWSHEQFF. For the CDR3, the DNA is TGTGCCAGCACCCTTAGTAGTCAGTGGTCCCATGAGCAGTTCTTC.

This clone was detected only a few times. The genes are TRBV7-9 and TRBJ1-1; D unresolved. Trimming shortened V by 5 bases and J by 6 bases, and 10 bases separated the two germline ends. CDR3 length: 12 residues. Germline loops: CDR1 SEHNR, CDR2 FQNEAQ (reference sequence). This CDR3 is CASSASGPEAFF. CDR3 nucleotide sequence: TGTGCCAGCAGCGCCTCGGGCCCTGAAGCTTTCTTT.

The chain links TRBV15 to TRBJ2-1; 10 bases are shared with TRBD2. The germline CDR1 and CDR2 sequences are LNHNV and YYDKDF (reference sequence). CDR3 length equals 16 residues. V dropped 9 bases and J dropped 0; count of bases not matched to a gene: 8. The CDR3 loop reads CATSLAGYSSYNEQFF. The CDR3 bases are TGTGCCACTTCACTAGCGGGATATAGCTCCTACAATGAGCAGTTCTTC.

The chain carries TRBV28 and TRBJ1-2, with D perhaps TRBD1 (6 bases). V lost 5 bases to trimming and J lost 2 bases, with 15 bases between them. The CDR3 totals 15 residues. Germline CDR1 MDHEN, CDR2 SYDVKM. The CDR3 loop is CASSLPGHPNYGYTF. CDR3 in DNA: TGTGCCAGCAGTCTACCGGGACACCCAAACTATGGCTACACCTTC.

This rearrangement joins TRBV11-2 to TRBJ2-1, with D possibly matching TRBD1 (5 bases). The CDR3 spans 15 residues. Per germline, CDR1 SGHAT and CDR2 FQNNGV. V lost 0 bases and J 2 bases, leaving 8 bases between the germline ends. This CDR3 is CASSLDRGTYNEQFF. The CDR3 nucleotides read TGTGCCAGCAGCTTAGATAGGGGTACCTACAATGAGCAGTTCTTC.